These T cell receptor beta chains were read from a single sample in a study of T cell repertoires in cytomegalovirus infection. TCRdb reanalysed the reads using MiXCR and keeps one entry per CDR3 protein. The profile shows approximately 990,000 distinct CDR3 sequences, less than 40% of them singletons. These receptors have no known antigen. Sequenced here: cultured CD8+ T cells from PBMCs, sampled from culture after CMV antigen stimulation. Receptor source: a human donor in good health (CMV status not recorded). Some clones in this sample may be carry-over from other donors' samples. Each CDR3 is given with its conserved first and last residue. The D gene is left open where the match is weak. The listing skips clone size in some rows; elsewhere it reads once, few, many or a size class.

>.|TRBV19|TRBJ1-1|.
TGTGCCAGTAGTATAGGTGAGGAGTGGACTGAAGCTTTCTTT
CASSIGEEWTEAFF
>few|TRBV19|TRBJ2-5|.
TGTGCCAGTAGTAGATCTATGGAGGGTGAAAAAGGGACCCAGTACTTC
CASSRSMEGEKGTQYF
>few|TRBV15|TRBJ1-2|.
TGTGCCACCAACTCGGGGCCGGGGTATGGCTACACCTTC
CATNSGPGYGYTF
>many|TRBV7-2|TRBJ2-5|TRBD2
TGTGCCAGCAGCTCCCGCCTGTCACTAGCGGCCCAAGAGACCCAGTACTTC
CASSSRLSLAAQETQYF
>few|TRBV27|TRBJ1-1|.
TGTGCCAGCATCGCGTCGACTACTGAAGCTTTCTTT
CASIASTTEAFF
>many|TRBV27|TRBJ1-1|.
TGTGCCAGCAGGCCCACGGGGGGAGGAACTGAAGCTTTCTTT
CASRPTGGGTEAFF
>few|TRBV4-1|TRBJ1-2|.
TGCGCCAGCACCCCACGGGGACTTAACTATGGCTACACCTTC
CASTPRGLNYGYTF
>.|TRBV19|TRBJ1-1|.
TGTGCCAGTAGTGCATCCAGTGAAGCTTTCTTT
CASSASSEAFF
>few|TRBV19|TRBJ1-1|.
TGTGCCAGTAGTTTCCTGGACAGCCCGAACACTGAAGCTTTCTTT
CASSFLDSPNTEAFF
>.|TRBV6-1|TRBJ2-2|.
TGTGCCAGCAGTTTGGGAGGGGGCTCGGCCGGGGAGCTGTTTTTT
CASSLGGGSAGELFF
>.|TRBV7-8|TRBJ2-5|TRBD2
TGTGCCAGCAGCCTCCGACTAGCGGGGGGGCAAGAGACCCAGTACTTC
CASSLRLAGGQETQYF
>.|TRBV28|TRBJ2-2|.
TGTGCCAGCACCGTACCCTGGGGCAGGGGCCCTACGAACACCGGGGAGCTGTTTTTT
CASTVPWGRGPTNTGELFF
>few|TRBV7-2|TRBJ2-3|.
TGTGCCAGCAGCGGGGCCGGGGGGCTGGGAGATACGCAGTATTTT
CASSGAGGLGDTQYF
>.|TRBV19|TRBJ2-2|.
TGTGCCAGTAGTATTTTAGGTGGAAACACCGGGGAGCTGTTTTTT
CASSILGGNTGELFF